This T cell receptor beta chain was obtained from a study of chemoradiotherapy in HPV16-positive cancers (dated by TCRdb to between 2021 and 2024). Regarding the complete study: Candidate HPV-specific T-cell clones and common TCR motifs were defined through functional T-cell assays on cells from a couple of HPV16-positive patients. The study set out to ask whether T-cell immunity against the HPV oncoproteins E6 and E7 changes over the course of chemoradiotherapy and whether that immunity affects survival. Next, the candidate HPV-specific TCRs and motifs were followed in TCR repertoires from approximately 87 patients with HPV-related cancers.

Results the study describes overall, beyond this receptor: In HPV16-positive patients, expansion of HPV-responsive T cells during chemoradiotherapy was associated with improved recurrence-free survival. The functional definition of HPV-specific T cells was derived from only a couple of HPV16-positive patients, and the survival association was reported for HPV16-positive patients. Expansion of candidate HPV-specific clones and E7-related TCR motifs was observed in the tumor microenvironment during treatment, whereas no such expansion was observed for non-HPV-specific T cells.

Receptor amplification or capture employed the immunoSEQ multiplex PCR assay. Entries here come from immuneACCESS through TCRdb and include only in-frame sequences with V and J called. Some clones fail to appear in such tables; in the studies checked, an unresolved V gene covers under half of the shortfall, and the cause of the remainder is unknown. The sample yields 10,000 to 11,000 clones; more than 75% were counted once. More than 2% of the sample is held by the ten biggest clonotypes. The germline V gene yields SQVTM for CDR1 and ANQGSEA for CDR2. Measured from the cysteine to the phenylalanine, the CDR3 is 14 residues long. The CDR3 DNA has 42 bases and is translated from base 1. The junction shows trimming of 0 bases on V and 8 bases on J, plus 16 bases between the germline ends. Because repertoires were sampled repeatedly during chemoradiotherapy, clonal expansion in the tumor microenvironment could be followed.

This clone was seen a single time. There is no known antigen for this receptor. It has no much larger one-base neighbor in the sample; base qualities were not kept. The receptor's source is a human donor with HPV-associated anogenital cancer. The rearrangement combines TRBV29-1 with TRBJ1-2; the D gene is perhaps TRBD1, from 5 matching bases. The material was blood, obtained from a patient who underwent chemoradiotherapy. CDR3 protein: CSVEEGMGPSGYTF. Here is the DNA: TGCAGCGTTGAAGAAGGGATGGGGCCGAGCGGCTACACCTTC.